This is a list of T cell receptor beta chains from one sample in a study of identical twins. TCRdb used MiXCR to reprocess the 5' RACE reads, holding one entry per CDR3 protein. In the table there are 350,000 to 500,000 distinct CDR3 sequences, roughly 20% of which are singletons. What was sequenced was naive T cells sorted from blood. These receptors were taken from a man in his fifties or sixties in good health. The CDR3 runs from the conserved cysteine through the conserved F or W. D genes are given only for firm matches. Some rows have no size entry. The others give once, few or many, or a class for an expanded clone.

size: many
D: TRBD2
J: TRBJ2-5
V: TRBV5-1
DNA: TGCGCCAGCAGCTTGGTAGGTCTAGCGGGATCCCAAGAGACCCAGTACTTC
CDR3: CASSLVGLAGSQETQYF

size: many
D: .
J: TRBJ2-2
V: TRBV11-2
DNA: TGTGCCAGCAGCTTAGACGTCGCCGCCGGGGAGCTGTTTTTT
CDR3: CASSLDVAAGELFF

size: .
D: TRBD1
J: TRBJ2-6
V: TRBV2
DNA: TGTGCCAGCACTTCGGGACAGGGCGCCTTCAACGTCCTGACTTTC
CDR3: CASTSGQGAFNVLTF

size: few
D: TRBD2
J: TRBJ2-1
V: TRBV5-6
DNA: TGTGCCAGCAGCTTTGACTACGGGACTAGCGGGAGCAATGAGCAGTTCTTC
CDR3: CASSFDYGTSGSNEQFF

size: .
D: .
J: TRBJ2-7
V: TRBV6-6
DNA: TGTGCCAGCAGTCAAAGTGTAAGGTACGAGCAGTACTTC
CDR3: CASSQSVRYEQYF

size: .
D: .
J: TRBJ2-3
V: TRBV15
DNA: TGTGCCACCAGCAGCTATTACACGTCTAGCACAGATACGCAGTATTTT
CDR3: CATSSYYTSSTDTQYF

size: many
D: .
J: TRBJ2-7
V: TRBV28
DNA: TGTGCCAGCAGCGCCGTAGGGGTCTCCTACGAGCAGTACTTC
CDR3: CASSAVGVSYEQYF

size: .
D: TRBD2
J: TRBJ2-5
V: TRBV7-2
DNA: TGTGCCAGCAGCTTAGCGCTAGCGGGGGGTCCACCGCAAGAGACCCAGTACTTC
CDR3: CASSLALAGGPPQETQYF

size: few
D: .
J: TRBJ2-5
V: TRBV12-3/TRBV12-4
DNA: TGTGCCAGCAGTTTCAGGGGGGGGGCCCAAGAGACCCAGTACTTC
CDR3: CASSFRGGAQETQYF

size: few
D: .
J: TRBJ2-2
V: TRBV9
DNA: TGTGCCAGCAGCGGGGGAATTAGGGAGTACACCGGGGAGCTGTTTTTT
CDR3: CASSGGIREYTGELFF

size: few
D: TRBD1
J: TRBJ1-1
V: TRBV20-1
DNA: TGCAGTGCACTCAATGACAGGGGTGAAGCTTTCTTT
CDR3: CSALNDRGEAFF

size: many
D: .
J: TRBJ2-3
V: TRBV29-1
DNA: TGCAGCGTGCCGGCCTTTGGTGGACCAACGCAGTATTTT
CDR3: CSVPAFGGPTQYF

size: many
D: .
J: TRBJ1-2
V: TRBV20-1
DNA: TGCAGTGCTAGAGGTGGAGGCCCCTATGGCTACACCTTC
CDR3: CSARGGGPYGYTF

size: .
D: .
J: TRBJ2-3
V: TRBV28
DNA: TGTGCCAGCAGTTTGAGGGGCTACACAGATACGCAGTATTTT
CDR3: CASSLRGYTDTQYF

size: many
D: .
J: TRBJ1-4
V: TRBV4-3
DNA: TGCGCCAGCAGCCAAGATTTTGGGGGTATGAATGAAAAACTGTTTTTT
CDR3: CASSQDFGGMNEKLFF

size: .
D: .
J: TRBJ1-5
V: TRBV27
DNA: TGTGCCAGCAGTTTTAGGGGCAGCCCGGTCGGTCAGCCCCAGCATTTT
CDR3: CASSFRGSPVGQPQHF

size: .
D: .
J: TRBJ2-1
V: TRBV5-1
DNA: TGCGCCAGCAGTCCATCTGAGGGGAGAGGCTACAATGAGCAGTTCTTC
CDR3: CASSPSEGRGYNEQFF

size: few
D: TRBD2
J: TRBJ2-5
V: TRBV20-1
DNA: TGCAGTGCTAGCTATATAGCGGGTATACAAGAGACCCAGTACTTC
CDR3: CSASYIAGIQETQYF

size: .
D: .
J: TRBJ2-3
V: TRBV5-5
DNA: TGTGCCAGCAGGCCCATCCGAGGGAGCACAGATACGCAGTATTTT
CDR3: CASRPIRGSTDTQYF

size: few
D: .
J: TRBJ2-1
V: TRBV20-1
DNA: TGCAGTGCTTCAAGGGCAGGGAGGTACAATGAGCAGTTCTTC
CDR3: CSASRAGRYNEQFF

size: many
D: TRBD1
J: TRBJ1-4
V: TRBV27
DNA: TGTGCCAGCAGTGCTCTCCAGGGGGCAGGCGAAAAACTGTTTTTT
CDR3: CASSALQGAGEKLFF

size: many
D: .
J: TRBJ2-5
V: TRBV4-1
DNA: TGCGCCAGCAGCCAAGGGAACCAAGAGACCCAGTACTTC
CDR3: CASSQGNQETQYF

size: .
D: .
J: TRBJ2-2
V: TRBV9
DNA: TGTGCCAGCAGCACCTCCGGGGGGCCCGCGAACACCGGGGAGCTGTTTTTT
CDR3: CASSTSGGPANTGELFF

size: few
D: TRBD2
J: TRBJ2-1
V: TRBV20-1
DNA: TGCAGTGCTAGAGATCCTCTAGCGGGTCCAGATGAGCAGTTCTTC
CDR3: CSARDPLAGPDEQFF

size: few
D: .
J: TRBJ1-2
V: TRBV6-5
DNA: TGTGCCAGCAGTTACTCTCCTCAGGGAGGCTACACCTTC
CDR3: CASSYSPQGGYTF

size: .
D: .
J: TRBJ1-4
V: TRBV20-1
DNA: TGCAGTGCTAGAGAGGTTAATGAAAAACTGTTTTTT
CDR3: CSAREVNEKLFF

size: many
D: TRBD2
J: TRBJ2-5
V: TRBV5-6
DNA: TGTGCCAGCAGCCGTGGACTAGCCCAAGAGACCCAGTACTTC
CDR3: CASSRGLAQETQYF

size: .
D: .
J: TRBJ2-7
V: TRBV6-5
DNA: TGTGCCAGCAGTTACTCGACCCCCATCTACGAGCAGTACTTC
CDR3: CASSYSTPIYEQYF

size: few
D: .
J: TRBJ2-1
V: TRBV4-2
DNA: TGTGCCAGCAGCCAAGTGTGGTCCTACAATGAGCAGTTCTTC
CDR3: CASSQVWSYNEQFF

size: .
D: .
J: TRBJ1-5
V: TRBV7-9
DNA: TGTGCCAGCAGCTCGGGACCGAGATGGGGGAATCAGCCCCAGCATTTT
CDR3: CASSSGPRWGNQPQHF

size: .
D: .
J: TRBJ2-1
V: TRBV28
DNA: TGTGCCAGCAGTTCACTCAGGCGGTTCGGTGAGCAGTTCTTC
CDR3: CASSSLRRFGEQFF

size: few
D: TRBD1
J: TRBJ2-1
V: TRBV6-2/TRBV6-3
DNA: TGTGCCAGCAGTTACTATCAGGGGGCTGCTGAGCAGTTCTTC
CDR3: CASSYYQGAAEQFF

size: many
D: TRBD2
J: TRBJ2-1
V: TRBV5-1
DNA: TGCGCCAGCAGCTTGGTTCTAGCGGGGGACAATGAGCAGTTCTTC
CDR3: CASSLVLAGDNEQFF

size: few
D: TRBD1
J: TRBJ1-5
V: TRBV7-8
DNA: TGTGCCAGCAGCGCCAGTCACAGGGGGTTCGGCAATCAGCCCCAGCATTTT
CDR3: CASSASHRGFGNQPQHF

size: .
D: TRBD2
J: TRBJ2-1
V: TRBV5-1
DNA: TGCGCCAGCAGCTTATTCGGGACTAGCGGGAGTGAGCAGTTCTTC
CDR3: CASSLFGTSGSEQFF

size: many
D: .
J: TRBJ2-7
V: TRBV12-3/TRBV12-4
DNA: TGTGCCAGCAGTTTGGGCAGGGCCGGGAACGAGCAGTACTTC
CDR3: CASSLGRAGNEQYF

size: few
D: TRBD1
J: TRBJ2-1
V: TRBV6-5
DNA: TGTGCCAGCAGTTACTGGTCGGACAGGGGCCCATACAATGAGCAGTTCTTC
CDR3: CASSYWSDRGPYNEQFF

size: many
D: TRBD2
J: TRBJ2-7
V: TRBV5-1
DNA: TGCGCCAGCAGCTTCCAAGCGGGAGTCTCCCACTACGAGCAGTACTTC
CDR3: CASSFQAGVSHYEQYF

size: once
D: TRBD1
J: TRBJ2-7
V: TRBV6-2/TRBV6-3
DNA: TGTGCCAGCAGTTATACAGGGGGCCTCTACGAGCAGTACTTC
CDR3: CASSYTGGLYEQYF

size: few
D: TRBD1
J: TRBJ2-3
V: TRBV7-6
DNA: TGTGCCAGCAGCGAGGGGGCCCCAGATACGCAGTATTTT
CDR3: CASSEGAPDTQYF

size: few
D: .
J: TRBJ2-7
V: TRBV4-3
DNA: TGCGCCAGCAGCCAAGATGGGACTTCCTACGAGCAGTACTTC
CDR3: CASSQDGTSYEQYF